Listed here are 22 T cell receptor beta chains from one sample, sequenced in a study of T cell responses to AZD1222 COVID-19 vaccine. TCRdb's copy holds only in-frame clones and misses some; the assay was immunoSEQ multiplex PCR. This table holds approximately 100,000 clones, 70% to 90% found once. Sequenced here: peripheral blood, sampled on day 0 of MenACWY control vaccination. The source of these receptors is an adult in good health.

This clone came up once. The chain carries TRBV6-6 and TRBJ1-5; D call uncertain. Trimming shortened V by 0 bases and J by 5 bases, and 8 bases separated the two germline ends. CDR1 is MNHNY, CDR2 SVGAGI, per germline (reference sequence). CDR3 length equals 14 residues. The CDR3 spells CASSYSTGDQPQHF. In DNA form, the CDR3 reads TGTGCCAGCAGTTACTCGACCGGGGATCAGCCCCAGCATTTT.

The chain uses TRBV27 and TRBJ2-3; D ambiguous. V lost 2 bases and J lost 2, with 11 bases in between. Looked up from germline, CDR1 is MNHEY and CDR2 is SMNVEV (reference sequence). The length of the CDR3 is 15 residues. In DNA form, the CDR3 reads TGTGCCAGCAGTTTAAAAGGGTACCACACAGATACGCAGTATTTT. It codes for CASSLKGYHTDTQYF.

This rearrangement joins TRBV24-1 to TRBJ1-2; TRBD1 matches at 7 bases. From germline, CDR1 is KGHDR and CDR2 SFDVKD. The CDR3 extends over 18 amino acids. V was clipped by 3 bases and J by 4 bases; unmatched bases: 16. The CDR3 protein is CATSDVYKTGQLLYGYTF. CDR3 DNA: TGTGCCACCAGTGATGTGTATAAAACGGGACAGCTCCTCTATGGCTACACCTTC.

This sequence joins TRBV11-2 and TRBJ1-6; D not resolved. CDR1 is SGHAT and CDR2 is FQNNGV in the germline V gene. The CDR3 sequence is 12 residues long. Trimming removed 1 base from V and 9 bases from J, with 4 bases in between. The CDR3 reads CASSLGGSPLHF. The DNA for the CDR3 is TGTGCCAGCAGCTTAGGTGGTTCACCCCTCCACTTT.

The chain couples TRBV7-2 to TRBJ2-3; 8 nucleotides agree with TRBD2. From germline, CDR1 is SGHTA and CDR2 FQGNSA. CDR3 length: 14 amino acids. Germline trimming cut 5 bases from V and 5 bases from J; bases unmatched to any gene: 6. The CDR3 nucleotides read TGTGCCAGCAGCCTCAGCGGGAGTAAAGATACGCAGTATTTT. It translates to CASSLSGSKDTQYF. Using reference TRBV7-2 and TRBJ2-3 for the parts outside the CDR3, the full variable domain is GAGVSQSPSNKVTEKGKDVELRCDPISGHTALYWYRQSLGQGLEFLIYFQGNSAPDKSGLPSDRFSAERTGGSVSTLTIQRTQQEDSAVYLCASSLSGSKDTQYFGPGTRLTVL.

The chain couples TRBV6-6 to TRBJ1-2; weak D call: TRBD1 (5 bases). This CDR3 comprises 11 residues. The ends were cut back, 2 bases at V and 12 bases at J, with 10 bases in the middle. Germline assignment: CDR1 MNHNY and CDR2 SVGAGI (reference sequence). Here the CDR3 DNA reads TGTGCCAGCAGTTACGGAGGCAGGGACACCTTC. It translates to CASSYGGRDTF.

The rearrangement links TRBV10-2 to TRBJ1-4; D may be TRBD1 (5 bases). CDR1 WSHSY and CDR2 SAAADI come from the germline V gene. The CDR3 is made up of 15 amino acids. V lost 0 bases to trimming and J lost 1 base, with 6 bases between them. CDR3 DNA: TGCGCCAGCAGTGAGTCGACAGAAACTAATGAAAAACTGTTTTTT. Amino acid sequence: CASSESTETNEKLFF.

The chain carries TRBV14 and TRBJ2-1; possibly TRBD2 for D (5 bases). Germline V gene sequence: CDR1 SGHDN, CDR2 FVKESK. The CDR3 spans 14 residues. The V end was cut by 4 bases, the J end by 5 bases, with 12 bases between. The DNA for the CDR3 is TGTGCCAGCAGCCCTTGGGGAGTCAACAATGAGCAGTTCTTC. Translation: CASSPWGVNNEQFF.

This chain connects TRBV5-4 to TRBJ2-1; weak D call: TRBD2 (5 bases). CDR1 and CDR2 (germline): SGHNT, YYREEE (reference sequence). The CDR3 has 16 amino acids. V lost 0 bases and J lost 0, with 10 bases in between. The CDR3 protein is CASSLGGLSSYNEQFF. The CDR3 DNA sequence: TGTGCCAGCAGCTTGGGCGGGCTTAGCTCCTACAATGAGCAGTTCTTC.

The chain is built from TRBV6-2 or TRBV6-3 and TRBJ1-2; TRBD1 matches 11 bases. CDR1 and CDR2 from the germline V gene are MNHEY and SVGEGT. The ends lost 6 bases at V and 4 bases at J; junction bases unmatched: 7. The CDR3 spans 15 residues. The CDR3 spells CASSFPGTGGYGYTF. The CDR3 coding sequence is TGTGCCAGCAGCTTCCCAGGGACAGGGGGCTATGGCTACACCTTC.

Only one count was recorded for this clone. The V gene is TRBV19, the J gene TRBJ2-1, with D hard to call. In germline, CDR1 is LNHDA, CDR2 SQIVND (reference sequence). V was trimmed by 10 bases and J by 0 bases, leaving 16 bases between them. The length of the CDR3 is 15 residues. The DNA of the CDR3 is TGTGCCAACCACCGGCAGCCTATCTCCTACAATGAGCAGTTCTTC. Amino acid sequence: CANHRQPISYNEQFF.

The chain couples TRBV6-5 to TRBJ1-6; 7 positions agree with TRBD1. V shed 8 bases, J shed 3 bases, and the junction held 1 base outside the gene matches. CDR1 and CDR2 (germline): MNHEY, SVGAGI. The CDR3 has 13 amino acids. The CDR3 region is CASRDSYNSPLHF. The CDR3 region has the DNA TGTGCCAGCCGGGACAGCTATAATTCACCCCTCCACTTT.

This clone has a single count. The chain joins TRBV6-2 or TRBV6-3 to TRBJ1-1, with unresolved D. This CDR3 is 11 amino acids long. Trimming cost V 0 bases and J 5 bases, with 1 base left between them. The germline V gene has CDR1 MNHEY and CDR2 SVGEGT. The CDR3 is CASSYSTEAFF. The DNA for the CDR3 is TGTGCCAGCAGTTACTCGACTGAAGCTTTCTTT.

The chain employs TRBV5-1 and TRBJ2-7; tentatively, D is TRBD1 (6 bases). CDR3 size: 14 residues. Trimming pared 4 bases from V and 2 bases from J, leaving 13 bases between. CDR1 is SGHRS and CDR2 is YFSETQ in the germline V gene. The DNA for the CDR3 is TGCGCCAGCAGCACCGGACAGCCACCCTACGAGCAGTACTTC. Its translation is CASSTGQPPYEQYF. Together with reference TRBV5-1 and TRBJ2-7, the CDR3 gives the full variable domain: KAGVTQTPRYLIKTRGQQVTLSCSPISGHRSVSWYQQTPGQGLQFLFEYFSETQRNKGNFPGRFSGRQFSNSRSEMNVSTLELGDSALYLCASSTGQPPYEQYFGPGTRLTVT.

In this sample, this clone turned up a few times. The rearrangement links TRBV30 to TRBJ2-7; D is ambiguous. The CDR3 is 12 residues long. Looked up from germline, CDR1 is GTSNPN and CDR2 is SVGIG (reference sequence). The V end was cut by 3 bases, the J end by 2 bases, with 8 bases between. The CDR3 DNA reads TGTGCCTGGAGCGAGAGCCCCTACGAGCAGTACTTC. Translated: CAWSESPYEQYF. Full variable domain (missing parts from reference TRBV30 and TRBJ2-7): SQTIHQWPATLVQPVGSPLSLECTVEGTSNPNLYWYRQAAGRGLQLLFYSVGIGQISSEVPQNLSASRPQDRQFILSSKKLLLSDSGFYLCAWSESPYEQYFGPGTRLTVT.

V usage is TRBV29-1 and J usage is TRBJ2-5; D unresolved. There are 13 residues in the CDR3. Per the germline V gene, CDR1 is SQVTM and CDR2 is ANQGSEA. V lost 5 bases, J lost 1 base, and 11 bases lay in between. The CDR3 sequence is CSVHTGSQETQYF. Here the CDR3 DNA reads TGCAGCGTTCATACGGGCTCCCAAGAGACCCAGTACTTC. The full variable domain, with the rest looked up from reference TRBV29-1 and TRBJ2-5, is SAVISQKPSRDICQRGTSLTIQCQVDSQVTMMFWYRQQPGQSLTLIATANQGSEATYESGFVIDKFPISRPNLTFSTLTVSNMSPEDSSIYLCSVHTGSQETQYFGPGTRLLVL.

The CDR3 nucleotides are TGTGCCAGCACGGCGACTTCCTACGAGCAGTACTTC. This translates into CASTATSYEQYF. The rearrangement links TRBV28 to TRBJ2-7; the D is unclear. Germline loops: CDR1 MDHEN, CDR2 SYDVKM. Deletions cut 7 bases from V and 1 base from J, with 8 bases between. The length of the CDR3 is 12 residues.

The CDR3: CATSRGGGRAYNSPLHF. The CDR3 coding sequence is TGTGCCACCAGCAGAGGTGGAGGGAGAGCCTATAATTCACCCCTCCACTTT. This sequence joins TRBV15 and TRBJ1-6; D is uncertain. The ends were cut back, 1 base at V and 2 bases at J, with 12 bases in the middle. Germline assignment: CDR1 LNHNV and CDR2 YYDKDF (reference sequence). The CDR3 has 17 residues.

This clone is a singleton in its sample. The chain is built from TRBV20-1 and TRBJ1-6, with 7 positions matching TRBD1. Germline trimming cut 3 bases from V and 10 bases from J; bases unmatched to any gene: 9. The CDR3 is 14 residues long. Germline assignment: CDR1 DFQATT and CDR2 SNEGSKA (reference sequence). The CDR3 nucleotides read TGCAGTGCTAGTAGACAGGGCTCGGAGTCACCCCTCCACTTT. Encoded protein: CSASRQGSESPLHF.

This clone is a singleton in its sample. The chain joins TRBV7-4 to TRBJ2-5; TRBD2 might be the D (5 bases). CDR3 length: 13 amino acids. Germline loops: CDR1 SGHVT, CDR2 SQSDAQ. The ends were cut back, 3 bases at V and 7 bases at J, with 12 bases in the middle. The CDR3 spells CASSLGAWRTQYF. CDR3 bases: TGTGCCAGCAGCTTGGGAGCCTGGAGGACCCAGTACTTC.

This chain links TRBV5-4 with TRBJ2-3; the D gene is possibly TRBD2 (5 bases). V dropped 4 bases and J dropped 0 bases, with 12 bases sitting between them. Germline assignment: CDR1 SGHNT and CDR2 YYREEE (reference sequence). This CDR3 region has 15 residues. The CDR3 sequence is CASSPGRTSTDTQYF. The CDR3 DNA reads as TGTGCCAGCAGCCCCGGACGGACTAGCACAGATACGCAGTATTTT.

The rearrangement uses TRBV7-9 and TRBJ2-5; D is undetermined. The V end lost 2 bases, the J end lost 0 bases, and 4 bases lay between the germline ends. This CDR3 is built from 13 residues. Germline V lookup: CDR1 SEHNR, CDR2 FQNEAQ (reference sequence). CDR3 residues: CASSLMYQETQYF. CDR3 DNA sequence: TGTGCCAGCAGCTTAATGTACCAAGAGACCCAGTACTTC.